The 4 T cell receptor beta chains below all came from one sample that was sequenced in a study of blood T cells in healthy people across ages. It was with a sample-barcoded 5' primer and a J-beta primer mix that a second PCR of about 7 to 12 cycles was run. MiXCR, run by TCRdb on the 5' RACE reads, gives a single entry per CDR3 protein. The table lists about 800,000 distinct CDR3 sequences, 20% to 25% of them singletons. The data also belong to a second study, concerning T cells of mothers and their children.

Sequencing was done on a sample of blood. Source of these receptors: a boy younger than 18 in good health.

As to this clonotype: The junction does not match germline at one end; this may be a read error. The chain carries TRBV7-2 and TRBJ2-7, with TRBD1 matching 9 bases. CDR3 length: 14 amino acids. In germline, CDR1 is SGHTA, CDR2 FQGNSA. The CDR3 nucleotides read TGTGCCAGCAGCCCAACCTGGACAGGGGCCCGCATGGGCTTC. Residues: CASSPTWTGARMGF.

This clonotype appeared a few times. The rearrangement joins TRBV4-3 to TRBJ2-1; 10 positions agree with TRBD2. Germline trimming cut 2 bases from V and 7 bases from J; bases unmatched to any gene: 8. The CDR3 loop spans 16 amino acids. CDR1 and CDR2 (germline): LGHNA, YSLEER. CDR3 DNA sequence: TGCGCCAGCAGCCAAATAAAAGCGGGGGGGCCAAATGAGCAGTTCTTC. Its translation is CASSQIKAGGPNEQFF.

About this clonotype: An end of the junction does not agree with germline; a read error may underlie this. The chain joins TRBV6-2 or TRBV6-3 to TRBJ2-7; D unresolved. This CDR3 has 13 amino acids. CDR1 is MNHEY, CDR2 SVGEGT, per germline. CDR3 protein: CATSRSFSYEQYF. The CDR3 DNA sequence: TGTGCCACCAGTCGGAGTTTTTCCTACGAGCAGTACTTC.

The rearrangement joins TRBV20-1 to TRBJ2-3; 12 positions match TRBD2. V dropped 8 bases and J dropped 6; count of bases not matched to a gene: 9. Germline V gene sequence: CDR1 DFQATT, CDR2 SNEGSKA (reference sequence). The CDR3 spans 14 residues. The DNA for the CDR3 is TGCAGTACGGAGACTAGCGGGAGAGGGGATACGCAGTATTTT. Its translation is CSTETSGRGDTQYF.